The clone carrying this TCR beta chain was counted a few times. Its antigen remains unidentified. This entry is derived from a study of CD8 T cells in ankylosing spondylitis. Study-level points and caveats: Significant enrichment of disease-linked clones was reportedly seen in matched ankylosing spondylitis synovial fluid. The disease-linked clones had a CD8+ phenotype and low blood frequencies. Typical of ankylosing spondylitis blood, it appeared, was a TCR beta motif of roughly eight highly homologous variants.

The CDR3 extends over 13 amino acids. Between the trimmed V and J ends, which lost 1 base and 6 bases, there was a span of 7 bases. Germline V gene lookup returns CDR1 SGHTA and CDR2 FQGNSA. TCRdb independently ran MiXCR on the 5' RACE reads; one entry per CDR3 protein. The table includes roughly 280,000 distinct CDR3 sequences, around 19% detected once. The material sequenced was blood, either unsorted or a sorted T cell fraction (not recorded which). The chain carries TRBV7-2 and TRBJ1-5; D may be TRBD1 (6 bases). The sequence was collected from a male donor with ankylosing spondylitis or in good health (not recorded which). In nucleotides, the CDR3 is TGTGCCAGCAGCTTAGAGGGGGGTCAGCCCCAGCATTTT. Amino acid sequence: CASSLEGGQPQHF.